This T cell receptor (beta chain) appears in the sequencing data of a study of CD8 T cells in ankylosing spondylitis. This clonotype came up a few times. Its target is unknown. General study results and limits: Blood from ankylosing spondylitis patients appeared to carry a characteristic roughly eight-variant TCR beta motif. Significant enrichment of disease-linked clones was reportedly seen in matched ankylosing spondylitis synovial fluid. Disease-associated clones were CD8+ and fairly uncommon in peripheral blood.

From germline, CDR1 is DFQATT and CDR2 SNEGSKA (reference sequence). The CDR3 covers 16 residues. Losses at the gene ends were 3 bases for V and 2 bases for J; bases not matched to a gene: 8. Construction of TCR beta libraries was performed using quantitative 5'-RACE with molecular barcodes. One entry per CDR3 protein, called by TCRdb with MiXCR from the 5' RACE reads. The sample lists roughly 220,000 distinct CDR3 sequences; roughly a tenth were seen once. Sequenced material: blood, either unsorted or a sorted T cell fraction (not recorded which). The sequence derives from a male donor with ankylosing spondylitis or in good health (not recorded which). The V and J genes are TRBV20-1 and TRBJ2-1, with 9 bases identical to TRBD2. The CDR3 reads CSASNPSGDPYNEQFF. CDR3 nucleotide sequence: TGCAGTGCTAGTAATCCTAGCGGGGACCCCTACAATGAGCAGTTCTTC.